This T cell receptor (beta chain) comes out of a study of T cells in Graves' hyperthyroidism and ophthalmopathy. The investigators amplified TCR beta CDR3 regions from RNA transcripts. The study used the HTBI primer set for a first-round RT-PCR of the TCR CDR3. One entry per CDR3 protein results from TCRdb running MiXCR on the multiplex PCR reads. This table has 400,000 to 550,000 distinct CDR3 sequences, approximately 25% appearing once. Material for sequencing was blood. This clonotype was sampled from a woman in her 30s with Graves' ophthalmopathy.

The CDR3 nucleotides are TGTGCCAGCAGCCAGGGGTACACGGGTTCACCCCTCCACTTT. It yields the protein CASSQGYTGSPLHF. The J gene is TRBJ1-6, the V gene TRBV7-3, with a possible D match to TRBD1 (6 bases). V was clipped by 5 bases and J by 9 bases, with 14 bases between them. This CDR3 region has 14 residues. Germline CDR1 reads SGHTA; CDR2 reads FQGTGA.